A single sample gave rise to the 15 T cell receptor beta chains below, sequenced in a study of control samples from healthy donors and cancer patients. Profiled with immunoSEQ multiplex PCR; TCRdb holds only in-frame clones, not every one. The top ten hold around 3% of the sample, which has 100,000 to 150,000 clones, around 87% seen once. The sequenced sample was blood. These receptors all come from a man aged 55-75 years in good health.

The chain has TRBV5-1 and TRBJ2-1; TRBD2 is a possible D gene (6 bases). There are 15 residues in the CDR3. CDR1 is SGHRS and CDR2 is YFSETQ in the germline V gene. The V end was cut by 0 bases, the J end by 6 bases, with 13 bases between. In DNA form, the CDR3 reads TGCGCCAGCAGCTTGGTGGACTACGAGGTCAATGAGCAGTTCTTC. Translating gives CASSLVDYEVNEQFF.

The V call is TRBV5-1, the J call TRBJ1-1; 7 bases map to TRBD1. The CDR3 covers 15 residues. Unmatched junction bases numbered 11, after V lost 2 bases and J lost 7 bases. Germline CDR1 is SGHRS and CDR2 is YFSETQ. CDR3 coding DNA: TGCGCCAGCAGCTTCGTCACAGGGGCGAAGGGTGAAGCTTTCTTT. Residues: CASSFVTGAKGEAFF.

CDR3 sequence (DNA): TGTGCCAGCAGCGGACTGCCCTCCTCCTACGAGCAGTACTTC. This sequence encodes CASSGLPSSYEQYF. The chain couples TRBV28 to TRBJ2-7, with a possible D match to TRBD2 (5 bases). The CDR3 spans 14 residues. V lost 6 bases and J lost 0, with 12 bases in between. Germline CDR1 reads MDHEN; CDR2 reads SYDVKM.

The gene calls are TRBV10-3 and TRBJ1-4, with D hard to call. The germline V and J ends were trimmed by 3 bases and 0 bases, with 5 bases remaining between them. CDR1 is ENHRY, CDR2 SYGVKD, per germline. This CDR3 contains 14 residues. For the CDR3, the DNA is TGTGCCATCAGTGAAAGCACAACTAATGAAAAACTGTTTTTT. Translated, it gives CAISESTTNEKLFF.

The chain is built from TRBV11-2 and TRBJ2-7; tentative D call: TRBD2 (7 bases). V lost 5 bases and J lost 1, with 21 bases in between. The germline CDR1 and CDR2 sequences are SGHAT and FQNNGV. This CDR3 contains 17 residues. CDR3 residues: CASSPRLGRGHSYEQYF. The CDR3 nucleotides read TGTGCCAGCAGCCCTAGACTCGGGCGGGGGCATTCCTACGAGCAGTACTTC.

The V and J genes are TRBV24-1 and TRBJ1-4; D may be TRBD1 (5 bases). The germline V and J ends were trimmed by 8 bases and 0 bases, with 15 bases remaining between them. The germline V gene has CDR1 KGHDR and CDR2 SFDVKD. This CDR3 has 16 residues. In DNA, the CDR3 is TGTGCCACCACGACAGACGATCTTGCAACTAATGAAAAACTGTTTTTT. This codes for CATTTDDLATNEKLFF.

V is TRBV18 and J is TRBJ2-2; 7 bases match TRBD1. This CDR3 spans 13 amino acids. CDR1 is KGHSH, CDR2 LQKENI, per germline. The ends lost 3 bases at V and 10 bases at J; junction bases unmatched: 5. CDR3 sequence: CASSPDRAAELFF. The CDR3 DNA follows: TGTGCCAGCTCACCCGACAGGGCGGCGGAGCTGTTTTTT.

The chain carries TRBV2 and TRBJ1-1; 7 bases match TRBD1. V lost 8 bases and J lost 0; bases outside the gene matches: 6. The CDR3 is made up of 14 amino acids. Germline V gene sequence: CDR1 SNHLY, CDR2 FYNNEI. The CDR3 here is CASVLTGVNTEAFF. The CDR3 DNA follows: TGTGCCAGCGTCCTCACAGGGGTGAACACTGAAGCTTTCTTT.

CDR3 in amino acids: CASSLGRIHKYSSYNSPLHF. Here the CDR3 DNA reads TGTGCCAGCAGCTTGGGACGGATCCACAAGTACAGCTCCTATAATTCACCCCTCCACTTT. The chain employs TRBV11-3 and TRBJ1-6; D is perhaps TRBD1 (5 bases). The V end was cut by 3 bases, the J end by 0 bases, with 21 bases between. In germline, CDR1 is SGHNT, CDR2 YENEEA. CDR3 length: 20 amino acids.

As regards this clone: A junction end diverges from the germline sequence, so it may reflect a read error. V gene TRBV7-7 combines with J gene TRBJ2-3; D might be TRBD2 (5 bases). This CDR3 region has 15 residues. Germline V gives CDR1 SSHAT, CDR2 FNYEAQ (reference sequence). CDR3 DNA: TGTGCTAGCAGCCCCACCGGACTCGACACAGATACGCAGTATTTT. It specifies CASSPTGLDTDTQYF. The full variable domain, rest sourced from reference TRBV7-7 and TRBJ2-3, is GAGVSQSPRYKVTKRGQDVTLRCDPISSHATLYWYQQALGQGPEFLTYFNYEAQPDKSGLPSDRFSAERPEGSISTLTIQRTEQRDSAMYRCASSPTGLDTDTQYFGPGTRLTVL.

The chain is built from TRBV28 and TRBJ2-3; D is perhaps TRBD1 (5 bases). Between the trimmed V and J ends, which lost 3 bases and 0 bases, there was a span of 13 bases. CDR1 is MDHEN, CDR2 SYDVKM, per germline. The CDR3 runs to 16 residues. The CDR3 is CASSFGAVRSTDTQYF. CDR3 nucleotide sequence: TGTGCCAGCAGTTTTGGGGCCGTTCGAAGCACAGATACGCAGTATTTT.

This clone has just one count. This rearrangement joins TRBV7-2 to TRBJ1-6; D perhaps matches TRBD1 (5 bases). Trimming left V 4 bases short and J 5 bases short, with 9 bases between. CDR1 is SGHTA and CDR2 is FQGNSA in the germline V gene. There are 14 residues in the CDR3. The CDR3 bases are TGTGCCAGCAGCTCCGGGGCCAATAATTCACCCCTCCACTTT. This gives the protein CASSSGANNSPLHF.

The chain has TRBV13 and TRBJ1-2; D is perhaps TRBD1 (6 bases). Germline V gives CDR1 PRHDT, CDR2 FYEKMQ (reference sequence). There are 15 residues in the CDR3. Trimming took 3 bases from V and 3 from J, leaving 14 bases between them. CDR3 sequence: CASSFRTERDYGYTF. In nucleotides, the CDR3 is TGTGCCAGCAGCTTTAGGACAGAGAGGGACTATGGCTACACCTTC.

This clone was recorded once. The rearrangement uses TRBV5-1 and TRBJ1-6, with a weak D call TRBD1 (6 bases). CDR1 and CDR2 (germline): SGHRS, YFSETQ. V was pared by 4 bases and J by 5 bases, with 10 bases between. There are 14 residues in the CDR3. DNA for the CDR3: TGCGCCAGCAGCCTGGACAGCAATAATTCACCCCTCCACTTT. This gives the protein CASSLDSNNSPLHF.

The chain recombines TRBV28 with TRBJ2-5; D is unclear. The CDR3 length is 13 residues. Germline V gene lookup returns CDR1 MDHEN and CDR2 SYDVKM. V was pared by 6 bases and J by 5 bases, with 13 bases between. The CDR3 sequence: CASRYDMLETQYF. CDR3 nucleotide sequence: TGTGCCAGCAGGTACGACATGTTGGAGACCCAGTACTTC.